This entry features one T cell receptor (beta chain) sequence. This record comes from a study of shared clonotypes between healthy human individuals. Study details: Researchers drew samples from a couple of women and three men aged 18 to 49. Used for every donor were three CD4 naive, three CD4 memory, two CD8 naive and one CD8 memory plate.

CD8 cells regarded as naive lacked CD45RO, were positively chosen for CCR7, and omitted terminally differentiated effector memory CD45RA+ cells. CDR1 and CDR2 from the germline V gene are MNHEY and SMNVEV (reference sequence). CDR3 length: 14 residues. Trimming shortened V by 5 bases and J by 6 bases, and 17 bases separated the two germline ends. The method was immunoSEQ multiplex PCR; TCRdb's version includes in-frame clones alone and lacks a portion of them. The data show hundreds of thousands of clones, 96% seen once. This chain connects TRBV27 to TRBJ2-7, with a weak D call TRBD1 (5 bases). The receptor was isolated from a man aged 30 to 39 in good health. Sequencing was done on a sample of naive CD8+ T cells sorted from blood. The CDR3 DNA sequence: TGTGCCAGCAGTCCCGATACAGGTTTCCGCGAGCAGTACTTC. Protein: CASSPDTGFREQYF.